This passage covers 20 T cell receptor beta chains from one sample sequenced in a study of technical replicates of blood from several donors. Data came from immunoSEQ multiplex PCR; TCRdb stores just in-frame clones and leaves some out. The table shows 82,000 or so clones, with around 96% occurring only once. The sequenced sample was T cells isolated from PBMCs. The receptors were gathered from a human donor in good health.

The chain joins TRBV9 to TRBJ1-2; 9 bases agree with TRBD1. The ends lost 1 base at V and 4 bases at J; junction bases unmatched: 5. Germline V CDR1 and CDR2: SGDLS, YYNGEE. CDR3 length: 15 residues. In nucleotides, the CDR3 is TGTGCCAGCAGCGTACAGGGACAGGGATTCTATGGCTACACCTTC. It encodes CASSVQGQGFYGYTF.

The rearrangement uses TRBV27 and TRBJ1-1; TRBD1 aligns across 8 bases. The junction had 8 bases not matched to a gene; V was cut back by 5 bases and J by 0 bases. This CDR3 region has 16 residues. CDR1 and CDR2 (germline): MNHEY, SMNVEV (reference sequence). This chain's CDR3 is CASSTGGWVMNTEAFF. In DNA form, the CDR3 reads TGTGCCAGCAGTACAGGGGGATGGGTGATGAACACTGAAGCTTTCTTT.

V is TRBV5-1 and J is TRBJ1-1; a weak D match, TRBD1 (5 bases). The germline gives CDR1 SGHRS, CDR2 YFSETQ. V was pared by 0 bases and J by 5 bases, with 11 bases between. The CDR3 length is 14 residues. The CDR3 sequence: CASSLGGARTEAFF. The CDR3 DNA reads TGCGCCAGCAGCTTGGGGGGCGCGCGAACTGAAGCTTTCTTT. Full variable domain (remainder filled in from reference TRBV5-1 and TRBJ1-1): KAGVTQTPRYLIKTRGQQVTLSCSPISGHRSVSWYQQTPGQGLQFLFEYFSETQRNKGNFPGRFSGRQFSNSRSEMNVSTLELGDSALYLCASSLGGARTEAFFGQGTRLTVV.

The V call is TRBV27, the J call TRBJ1-4; 12 bases map to TRBD1. V dropped 6 bases and J dropped 5; count of bases not matched to a gene: 4. Germline V lookup: CDR1 MNHEY, CDR2 SMNVEV (reference sequence). CDR3 length: 15 residues. In nucleotides, the CDR3 is TGTGCCAGCAGCTCCGGGACAGGGGGCAATGAAAAACTGTTTTTT. Protein: CASSSGTGGNEKLFF.

The rearrangement joins TRBV9 to TRBJ1-5; 10 bases agree with TRBD1. CDR1 is SGDLS, CDR2 YYNGEE, per germline. Germline trimming cut 4 bases from V and 7 bases from J; bases unmatched to any gene: 5. The CDR3 sequence is 14 residues long. The CDR3 DNA follows: TGTGCCAGCAGCCTAGGACAGGGGGAACAGCCCCAGCATTTT. Protein sequence: CASSLGQGEQPQHF. The entire variable domain, with the rest obtained from reference TRBV9 and TRBJ1-5, is as follows: DSGVTQTPKHLITATGQRVTLRCSPRSGDLSVYWYQQSLDQGLQFLIQYYNGEERAKGNILERFSAQQFPDLHSELNLSSLELGDSALYFCASSLGQGEQPQHFGDGTRLSIL.

This sequence joins TRBV6-1 and TRBJ2-5; TRBD2 matches 11 bases. Germline CDR1 and CDR2: MNHNS and SASEGT. J lost 2 bases, V lost 1 base, and 3 bases had no gene match. The CDR3 length is 16 residues. CDR3 sequence (DNA): TGTGCCAGCAGTGAAGGCTTAGCGGGGGGGCAAGAGACCCAGTACTTC. Its protein product is CASSEGLAGGQETQYF.

This chain links TRBV5-4 with TRBJ2-7, with TRBD2 matching 11 bases. The V segment lost 4 bases and the J segment 3 bases; nucleotides outside the gene matches: 9. Germline CDR1 is SGHNT and CDR2 is YYREEE (reference sequence). This CDR3 has 16 amino acids. The CDR3 protein is CASSPPLAGGHYEQYF. CDR3 in DNA: TGTGCCAGCAGCCCACCCCTAGCGGGAGGCCACTACGAGCAGTACTTC.

This clone was detected only once. CDR3 sequence reads: CASNPWDRGGYTF. The CDR3 bases are TGTGCCAGCAATCCCTGGGACAGGGGAGGATACACCTTC. This chain joins TRBV6-1 and TRBJ1-2; 10 nucleotides line up with TRBD1. Germline CDR1 and CDR2: MNHNS and SASEGT. The CDR3 extends over 13 amino acids. The ends lost 7 bases at V and 11 bases at J; junction bases unmatched: 10.

The chain has TRBV19 and TRBJ2-2; 8 nucleotides match TRBD1. The trim removed 4 bases at V and 6 bases at J, leaving 7 bases unmatched. The germline V gene encodes CDR1 LNHDA and CDR2 SQIVND (reference sequence). The CDR3 runs to 15 residues. The CDR3 spells CASSKRTGQPGELFF. The CDR3 DNA reads TGTGCCAGTAGTAAGAGGACAGGGCAACCCGGGGAGCTGTTTTTT.

This chain uses TRBV15 with TRBJ2-3; a weak D match, TRBD1 (6 bases). CDR1 and CDR2 from the germline V gene are LNHNV and YYDKDF (reference sequence). The V end was cut by 4 bases, the J end by 3 bases, with 11 bases between. The CDR3 is made up of 14 amino acids. CDR3 bases: TGTGCCACCAGCAAGCAGGGGTCGACAGATACGCAGTATTTT. Protein product: CATSKQGSTDTQYF.

The V gene is TRBV6-5, the J gene TRBJ2-3; D is ambiguous. V was trimmed by 6 bases and J by 2 bases, leaving 6 bases between them. The germline gives CDR1 MNHEY, CDR2 SVGAGI. The CDR3 is made up of 12 amino acids. The DNA for the CDR3 is TGTGCCAGCAGGCACTACACAGATACGCAGTATTTT. Translation: CASRHYTDTQYF.

CDR3 in DNA: TGTGCCACCGCTACAGGGCAGTTCTACGAGCAGTACTTC. Translating it yields CATATGQFYEQYF. This chain links TRBV10-3 with TRBJ2-7, with D tentatively TRBD1 (6 bases). CDR1 and CDR2 from the germline V gene are ENHRY and SYGVKD. This CDR3 comprises 13 residues. V was clipped by 10 bases and J by 3 bases, with 16 bases between them.

In nucleotides, the CDR3 is TGTGCCAGCAGTCGGACAGGGTCGAACACCGGGGAGCTGTTTTTT. Translating it yields CASSRTGSNTGELFF. The chain uses TRBV6-5 and TRBJ2-2; the match to TRBD1 covers 8 bases. CDR1 and CDR2 (germline): MNHEY, SVGAGI. V shed 5 bases, J shed 0 bases, and the junction held 2 bases outside the gene matches. The CDR3 length is 15 residues.

The J gene is TRBJ2-7, the V gene TRBV30, with 7 nucleotides matching TRBD1. Germline V gene sequence: CDR1 GTSNPN, CDR2 SVGIG (reference sequence). Trimming took 2 bases from V and 4 from J; bases not matched to a gene: 8. CDR3 length: 14 amino acids. The CDR3 loop is CAWSTPLTGYEQYF. The CDR3, as DNA: TGTGCCTGGAGTACCCCTCTGACAGGGTACGAGCAGTACTTC.

This rearrangement joins TRBV30 to TRBJ2-1, with 10 nucleotides matching TRBD2. V lost 4 bases to trimming and J lost 6 bases; unmatched junction nucleotides: 9. This CDR3 has 15 amino acids. CDR1 and CDR2 from the germline V gene are GTSNPN and SVGIG (reference sequence). CDR3 loop: CAWNVLAGGSNEQFF. CDR3 nucleotide sequence: TGTGCCTGGAACGTCTTAGCGGGAGGTTCCAATGAGCAGTTCTTC.

CDR3 sequence: CSAGAGYGYTF. The CDR3 DNA follows: TGCAGTGCTGGGGCAGGCTATGGCTACACCTTC. The rearrangement uses TRBV20-1 and TRBJ1-2; D perhaps matches TRBD1 (5 bases). V was shortened by 5 bases and J by 4 bases, with 8 bases between the two germline ends. Germline lookup yields CDR1 DFQATT and CDR2 SNEGSKA (reference sequence). The CDR3 covers 11 residues.

The J gene is TRBJ2-3, the V gene TRBV5-5; 11 nucleotides agree with TRBD2. The germline V gene encodes CDR1 SGHKS and CDR2 YYEKEE (reference sequence). The length of the CDR3 is 16 residues. The J segment lost 3 bases and the V segment lost 4 bases, leaving 7 bases of the junction unmatched. CDR3 region: CASSPPLAGGTDTQYF. CDR3 in DNA: TGTGCCAGCAGCCCACCTCTAGCGGGAGGTACAGATACGCAGTATTTT.

The rearrangement uses TRBV6-5 and TRBJ1-2; D is possibly TRBD1 (6 bases). The CDR3 runs 13 residues. Trimming took 4 bases from V and 5 from J, leaving 11 bases between them. Germline V CDR1 and CDR2: MNHEY, SVGAGI. DNA of the CDR3: TGTGCCAGCAGTTCAACAGGGTGGTATGGCTACACCTTC. It specifies CASSSTGWYGYTF.

The rearrangement joins TRBV29-1 to TRBJ2-3; 7 positions agree with TRBD2. Germline V CDR1 and CDR2: SQVTM, ANQGSEA. V lost 5 bases to trimming and J lost 0 bases; unmatched junction nucleotides: 5. The CDR3 length is 14 residues. DNA of the CDR3: TGCAGCGTTTCGTCTAGCGGAAGCACAGATACGCAGTATTTT. Translating it yields CSVSSSGSTDTQYF.

The chain has TRBV19 and TRBJ2-7, with 8 bases identical to TRBD1. The V gene end was trimmed by 6 bases and the J gene end by 9 bases; junction bases not matched to a gene: 7. CDR3 length: 12 residues. The V gene's germline CDR1 is LNHDA and CDR2 SQIVND (reference sequence). Here the CDR3 reads CASRDGTGAQYF. CDR3 nucleotides: TGTGCCAGTAGGGACGGGACAGGCGCGCAGTACTTC.